The entry that follows covers one T cell receptor beta chain sequence. Its antigen remains unidentified. A read error may explain this, as a much larger clone is one base away. The CDR3 loop spans 17 amino acids. Germline V gene data show CDR1 as LGHDT and CDR2 as YNNKEL (reference sequence). The trim removed 6 bases at V and 3 bases at J, leaving 15 bases unmatched. This entry belongs to a study of T cells in Graves' hyperthyroidism and ophthalmopathy. Study outcomes and limitations: Blood also held most thyroid clonotypes expanded beyond 0.001.

Regions amplified from RNA transcripts were the TCR beta CDR3 regions. First-round RT-PCR of the TCR CDR3 relied on the HTBI primer set. From the multiplex PCR reads, TCRdb called clonotypes with MiXCR, one entry per CDR3 protein. The sample lists fewer than 450,000 distinct CDR3 sequences, roughly 15% seen once, with roughly 19% in the top ten. The chain carries TRBV3-1 and TRBJ2-7; 9 bases are shared with TRBD2. Material: blood. The origin of this receptor is a woman aged 55 to 70 with Graves' ophthalmopathy. The DNA for the CDR3 is TGTGCCAGCAGTAAAGCCGGGACTAGCCCTTCCATCTACGAGCAGTACTTC. The encoded protein is CASSKAGTSPSIYEQYF.